The rows below give T cell receptor beta chains drawn from one sample of a study of blood T cell repertoires in COVID-19. Profiled with immunoSEQ multiplex PCR; TCRdb holds only in-frame clones, not every one. The profile covers 300,000 to 350,000 clones, with 85% to 95% appearing a single time and almost 4% taken by the ten largest. The sequenced material came from PBMCs or T cells enriched from blood (not recorded which). The receptors here all came from a woman in her 30s who had been exposed to COVID-19. Both conserved end residues are part of each CDR3. Each record gives: V gene, D gene, J gene, clone size, CDR3 DNA, CDR3 protein. D genes are given only for firm matches. Clone size appears in some rows only: once, few, many, or a class for an expanded clone.

V gene: TRBV5-6
D gene: NA
J gene: TRBJ2-5
clone size: NA
CDR3 DNA: TGTGCCAGCAGCTCCACGGGACAAACGTACCAAGAGACCCAGTACTTC
CDR3 protein: CASSSTGQTYQETQYF

V gene: TRBV6-5
D gene: TRBD1
J gene: TRBJ1-5
clone size: NA
CDR3 DNA: TGTGCCAGCAAGTCTGACAGGGGGCGACAGCCCCAGCATTTT
CDR3 protein: CASKSDRGRQPQHF

V gene: TRBV4-1
D gene: TRBD1
J gene: TRBJ1-6
clone size: NA
CDR3 DNA: TGCGCCAGCAGCCAAGATCCCAGGGGGCGGAATTCACCCCTCCACTTT
CDR3 protein: CASSQDPRGRNSPLHF

V gene: TRBV3-1/TRBV3-2
D gene: TRBD2
J gene: TRBJ2-1
clone size: NA
CDR3 DNA: TGTGCCAGCAGCCAGCTAGCGGCCCTTGAACAGTTCTTC
CDR3 protein: CASSQLAALEQFF

V gene: TRBV7-3
D gene: TRBD1
J gene: TRBJ1-1
clone size: NA
CDR3 DNA: TGTGCCAGCAGCAAGGACAGGGGGAACACTGAAGCTTTCTTT
CDR3 protein: CASSKDRGNTEAFF

V gene: TRBV7-6
D gene: TRBD1
J gene: TRBJ2-1
clone size: NA
CDR3 DNA: TGTGCCAGCAGCGCAGGGGGCTTCACCTACAATGAGCAGTTCTTC
CDR3 protein: CASSAGGFTYNEQFF

V gene: TRBV3-1/TRBV3-2
D gene: TRBD1
J gene: TRBJ1-2
clone size: NA
CDR3 DNA: TGTGCCAGCAGCCAAGGGTATACAGGGGGTCTTGGCTACACCTTC
CDR3 protein: CASSQGYTGGLGYTF

V gene: TRBV6-6
D gene: TRBD1
J gene: TRBJ1-2
clone size: NA
CDR3 DNA: TGTGCCAGCAGTCCTTTGTCTTATCGTACACATATACGGGGACAGCATGGCTACACCTTC
CDR3 protein: CASSPLSYRTHIRGQHGYTF

V gene: TRBV7-2
D gene: TRBD2
J gene: TRBJ2-3
clone size: NA
CDR3 DNA: TGTGCCAGCAGCTACCTAGCGGGGGCCCCCTTAACGCAGTATTTT
CDR3 protein: CASSYLAGAPLTQYF

V gene: TRBV2
D gene: TRBD1
J gene: TRBJ1-3
clone size: NA
CDR3 DNA: TGTGCCAGCAGCTTCTCTACAGGGGCGGCTGGAAACACCATATATTTT
CDR3 protein: CASSFSTGAAGNTIYF

V gene: TRBV9
D gene: NA
J gene: TRBJ2-1
clone size: NA
CDR3 DNA: TGTGCCAGCAGCGTAGGGCGGGACAGATACAATGAGCAGTTCTTC
CDR3 protein: CASSVGRDRYNEQFF

V gene: TRBV9
D gene: TRBD1
J gene: TRBJ1-2
clone size: NA
CDR3 DNA: TGTGCCAGCAGTCCTGTACCGGGACAGGGGGCACGTGGCTACACCTTC
CDR3 protein: CASSPVPGQGARGYTF

V gene: TRBV7-8
D gene: TRBD2
J gene: TRBJ2-7
clone size: NA
CDR3 DNA: TGTGCCAGCAGCTTGAGAGCGGGGGGAAACACCTACGAGCAGTACTTC
CDR3 protein: CASSLRAGGNTYEQYF

V gene: TRBV9
D gene: TRBD1
J gene: TRBJ2-1
clone size: NA
CDR3 DNA: TGTGCCAGCAGCGTAGCCGGGACAGCGAACAATGAGCAGTTCTTC
CDR3 protein: CASSVAGTANNEQFF

V gene: TRBV2
D gene: NA
J gene: TRBJ2-7
clone size: NA
CDR3 DNA: TGTGCGATCAGGCAGGTCCAGGGGCCCTACGAGCAGTACTTC
CDR3 protein: CAIRQVQGPYEQYF

V gene: TRBV6-6
D gene: NA
J gene: TRBJ1-1
clone size: NA
CDR3 DNA: TGTGCCAGCAGAAGTGCACAGGGAAGCCCTGAAGCTTTCTTT
CDR3 protein: CASRSAQGSPEAFF

V gene: TRBV3-1/TRBV3-2
D gene: TRBD2
J gene: TRBJ2-2
clone size: NA
CDR3 DNA: TGTGCCAGCAGCCTCCCTCTTCGGGACTCCCGCGGGGGTTACACCGGGGAGCTGTTTTTT
CDR3 protein: CASSLPLRDSRGGYTGELFF

V gene: TRBV6-5
D gene: TRBD1
J gene: TRBJ1-1
clone size: NA
CDR3 DNA: TGTGCCAGCAGCCGGGACAGGGGTCACACTGAAGCTTTCTTT
CDR3 protein: CASSRDRGHTEAFF

V gene: TRBV3-1/TRBV3-2
D gene: TRBD1
J gene: TRBJ1-5
clone size: NA
CDR3 DNA: TGTGCCAGCAGCCAAGGACAGGGAGACAATCAGCCCCAGCATTTT
CDR3 protein: CASSQGQGDNQPQHF

V gene: TRBV6-2/TRBV6-3
D gene: NA
J gene: TRBJ1-4
clone size: NA
CDR3 DNA: TGTGCCAGCAGTTACTACCCCGAGGGTGAAAAACTGTTTTTT
CDR3 protein: CASSYYPEGEKLFF

V gene: TRBV7-8
D gene: NA
J gene: TRBJ1-3
clone size: NA
CDR3 DNA: TGTGCCAGCAGCCCAGGCAGGGCTGGAAACACCATATATTTT
CDR3 protein: CASSPGRAGNTIYF

V gene: TRBV7-2
D gene: TRBD2
J gene: TRBJ2-1
clone size: NA
CDR3 DNA: TGTGCCAGCAGCCGGACTAGCGGCTACTACAATGAGCAGTTCTTC
CDR3 protein: CASSRTSGYYNEQFF

V gene: TRBV7-3
D gene: NA
J gene: TRBJ1-5
clone size: once
CDR3 DNA: TGTGCCAGCAGCTCCCAGGGAACTAAGGAGCCCCAGCATTTT
CDR3 protein: CASSSQGTKEPQHF

V gene: TRBV5-5
D gene: NA
J gene: TRBJ1-4
clone size: NA
CDR3 DNA: TGTGCCAGCAGCGCAGGGGCTGGAGAAAAACTGTTTTTT
CDR3 protein: CASSAGAGEKLFF

V gene: TRBV5-1
D gene: NA
J gene: TRBJ1-4
clone size: NA
CDR3 DNA: TGCGCCAGCAGCTTATCAAGGGGCGCAACTAATGAAAAACTGTTTTTT
CDR3 protein: CASSLSRGATNEKLFF

V gene: TRBV2
D gene: NA
J gene: TRBJ1-4
clone size: NA
CDR3 DNA: TGTGCCAGTCAAGGACACATCCGGGCCGAGGAAAAACTGTTTTTT
CDR3 protein: CASQGHIRAEEKLFF

V gene: TRBV4-3
D gene: TRBD1
J gene: TRBJ2-7
clone size: once
CDR3 DNA: TGCGCCAGCAGCCAAGTGGGCAGGGGGTTCTACGAGCAGTACTTC
CDR3 protein: CASSQVGRGFYEQYF

V gene: TRBV3-1/TRBV3-2
D gene: NA
J gene: TRBJ1-2
clone size: few
CDR3 DNA: TGTGCCAGCAGCACCCCTTCCGGGACTAAAGGCTACACCTTC
CDR3 protein: CASSTPSGTKGYTF

V gene: TRBV18
D gene: NA
J gene: TRBJ1-1
clone size: NA
CDR3 DNA: TGTGCCAGCTCACCAATCCCCGGCACTGAAGCTTTCTTT
CDR3 protein: CASSPIPGTEAFF

V gene: TRBV20-1
D gene: NA
J gene: TRBJ1-2
clone size: NA
CDR3 DNA: TGCAGTGCTAGTAGGCCAGGGGCTAACTATGGCTACACCTTC
CDR3 protein: CSASRPGANYGYTF

V gene: TRBV11-2
D gene: NA
J gene: TRBJ2-2
clone size: few
CDR3 DNA: TGTGCCAGCAGCTTAACCGCTTGGACAGCAAACACCGGGGAGCTGTTTTTT
CDR3 protein: CASSLTAWTANTGELFF

V gene: TRBV10-3
D gene: TRBD1
J gene: TRBJ1-5
clone size: NA
CDR3 DNA: TGTGCCATCAGCGGACAGGGGGTGGATCAGCCCCAGCATTTT
CDR3 protein: CAISGQGVDQPQHF

V gene: TRBV12-5
D gene: TRBD1
J gene: TRBJ1-5
clone size: few
CDR3 DNA: TGTGCTAGTGGACCCGGGACAGATAGCAATCAGCCCCAGCATTTT
CDR3 protein: CASGPGTDSNQPQHF

V gene: TRBV2
D gene: NA
J gene: TRBJ2-7
clone size: once
CDR3 DNA: TGTGCCAGCAGTTGGGACATCTTCTACGAGCAGTACTTC
CDR3 protein: CASSWDIFYEQYF

V gene: TRBV6-2/TRBV6-3
D gene: NA
J gene: TRBJ2-1
clone size: NA
CDR3 DNA: TGTGCCAGCAGCCCCTTGGGCGGGGCCGCGGTCGGTGAGCAGTTCTTC
CDR3 protein: CASSPLGGAAVGEQFF

V gene: TRBV6-5
D gene: TRBD1
J gene: TRBJ1-1
clone size: NA
CDR3 DNA: TGTGCCAGCAGTCCCTGGTTAGGGGGCTATGAAGCTTTCTTT
CDR3 protein: CASSPWLGGYEAFF

V gene: TRBV18
D gene: NA
J gene: TRBJ1-1
clone size: NA
CDR3 DNA: TGTGCCAGCTCAGCAGGGTTGAACACTGAAGCTTTCTTT
CDR3 protein: CASSAGLNTEAFF

V gene: TRBV3-1/TRBV3-2
D gene: NA
J gene: TRBJ1-1
clone size: NA
CDR3 DNA: TGTGCCAGCAGCCAGCCGGGGGTGAACACTGAAGCTTTCTTT
CDR3 protein: CASSQPGVNTEAFF

V gene: TRBV4-1
D gene: TRBD2
J gene: TRBJ2-2
clone size: few
CDR3 DNA: TGCGCCAGCAGCCCCACGGGACTAGCGGGGGGGACCGGGGAGCTGTTTTTT
CDR3 protein: CASSPTGLAGGTGELFF

V gene: TRBV7-9
D gene: NA
J gene: TRBJ2-3
clone size: NA
CDR3 DNA: TGTGCCAGCAGCCCCGAGGCAGATACGCAGTATTTT
CDR3 protein: CASSPEADTQYF

V gene: TRBV19
D gene: NA
J gene: TRBJ2-2
clone size: NA
CDR3 DNA: TGTGCCAGTAGTGGGACTTTAACCAACGGGGAGCTGTTTTTT
CDR3 protein: CASSGTLTNGELFF

V gene: TRBV5-1
D gene: NA
J gene: TRBJ1-1
clone size: once
CDR3 DNA: TGCGCCAGCAGCCCGTCCGGGGGTCGCACTGAAGCTTTCTTT
CDR3 protein: CASSPSGGRTEAFF

V gene: TRBV10-3
D gene: TRBD1
J gene: TRBJ1-1
clone size: once
CDR3 DNA: TGTGCCATAGGGGACAGTATGAACACTGAAGCTTTCTTT
CDR3 protein: CAIGDSMNTEAFF

V gene: TRBV12-3/TRBV12-4
D gene: NA
J gene: TRBJ2-1
clone size: NA
CDR3 DNA: TGTGCCAGCAGCCCCCGCCAGCGGCAGTTCTTC
CDR3 protein: CASSPRQRQFF

V gene: TRBV4-2
D gene: NA
J gene: TRBJ2-6
clone size: NA
CDR3 DNA: TGTGCCAGCAGCCAAGATCTGTTGTTCGGCGGGGGCGCGAACTCTGGGGCCAACGTCCTGACTTTC
CDR3 protein: CASSQDLLFGGGANSGANVLTF

V gene: TRBV5-1
D gene: TRBD1
J gene: TRBJ2-3
clone size: NA
CDR3 DNA: TGCGCCAGCGGCACAGGGGTCACAGATACGCAGTATTTT
CDR3 protein: CASGTGVTDTQYF

V gene: TRBV5-5
D gene: TRBD1
J gene: TRBJ2-3
clone size: once
CDR3 DNA: TGTGCCAGCAGCCCGACAGGGGCAAACACAGATACGCAGTATTTT
CDR3 protein: CASSPTGANTDTQYF

V gene: TRBV5-1
D gene: NA
J gene: TRBJ2-1
clone size: NA
CDR3 DNA: TGCGCCAGCAGCTCCCCAGGCAACCACAATGAGCAGTTCTTC
CDR3 protein: CASSSPGNHNEQFF